What follows is one TCR beta chain and its context. The CDR3 goes on 3 residues after the read ends, and that part is filled in from the germline J gene. The table came from immunoSEQ multiplex PCR; TCRdb's copy has only in-frame clones and leaves some out. The sample holds about 26,000 clones. The source of the sample is a study of T cells in women clearing cervical HPV infection. CDR1 and CDR2 from the germline V gene are SGHTA and FQGNSA. Trimming removed 4 bases at V and 3 bases at J, with 12 bases between. The CDR3 totals 14 residues. Material: blood buffy coat. The genes are TRBV7-2 and TRBJ2-5, with unresolved D. The TCR originated in a woman between 18 and 75 years old with a cervical HPV16 infection that either progressed to CIN3+ or cleared (not recorded which). CDR3 sequence reads: CASSSGGPKETQYF. CDR3 DNA (partial): TGTGCCAGCAGCTCCGGCGGCCCAAAAGAGACC.